One T cell receptor beta chain is described in this entry. Its antigen remains unidentified. As defined, naive CD8 cells were CD45RO-negative and positively selected for CCR7, with terminally differentiated effector memory CD45RA+ cells excluded. Generated by immunoSEQ multiplex PCR, the TCRdb table keeps only in-frame clones and is missing some. The repertoire holds a few million clones, with around 93% as singletons. The sample belongs to a study of shared clonotypes between healthy human individuals. CDR3 length equals 15 residues. In germline, CDR1 is MGHRA, CDR2 YSYEKL. The ends were cut back, 1 base at V and 8 bases at J, with 17 bases in the middle. Findings and limits, study-wide: A handful of donors showed sharing of about 5.5% of naive CD4 clonotypes. Incomplete sequencing of sorted subsets was indicated by rarefaction despite large depth.

Sequencing was done on a sample of naive CD8+ T cells from PBMCs. The rearrangement joins TRBV4-1 to TRBJ1-2; D is perhaps TRBD1 (5 bases). The clonotype was recovered from a man between 18 and 35 years old in good health. Some clones in this sample may be carry-over from other donors' samples. The CDR3: CASSQVGVERLGYTF. The CDR3 region has the DNA TGCGCCAGCAGCCAAGTGGGGGTTGAAAGGTTAGGCTACACCTTC.